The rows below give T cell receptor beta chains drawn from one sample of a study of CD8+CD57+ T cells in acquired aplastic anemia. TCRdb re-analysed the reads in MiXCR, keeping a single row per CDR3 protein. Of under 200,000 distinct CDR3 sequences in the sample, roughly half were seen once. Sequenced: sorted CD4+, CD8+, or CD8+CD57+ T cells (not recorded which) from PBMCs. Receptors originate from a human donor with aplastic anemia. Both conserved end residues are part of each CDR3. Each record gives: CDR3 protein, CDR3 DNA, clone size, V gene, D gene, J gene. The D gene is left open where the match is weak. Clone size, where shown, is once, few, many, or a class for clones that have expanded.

CDR3: CASSSPSRVNYGYTF; DNA: TGTGCCAGTAGCTCCCCAAGCCGCGTAAACTATGGCTACACCTTC; size: .; V: TRBV11-2; D: .; J: TRBJ1-2
CDR3: CASSVAAASNEKLFF; DNA: TGTGCCAGCAGCGTAGCGGCAGCGTCTAATGAAAAACTGTTTTTT; size: once; V: TRBV9; D: .; J: TRBJ1-4
CDR3: CASSYTGTTNEKLFF; DNA: TGTGCCAGCAGCTACACAGGGACAACTAATGAAAAACTGTTTTTT; size: .; V: TRBV7-2; D: .; J: TRBJ1-4
CDR3: CSARGSQETQYF; DNA: TGCAGTGCTAGGGGCAGTCAAGAGACCCAGTACTTC; size: few; V: TRBV20-1; D: .; J: TRBJ2-5
CDR3: CATSAGQGRETQYF; DNA: TGTGCCACCAGTGCTGGACAGGGACGAGAGACCCAGTACTTC; size: many; V: TRBV24-1; D: TRBD1; J: TRBJ2-5
CDR3: CASSTESGASINEQYF; DNA: TGTGCCAGCAGCACCGAGAGCGGGGCTAGTATCAACGAGCAGTACTTC; size: .; V: TRBV7-3; D: TRBD2; J: TRBJ2-7
CDR3: CASNPTGAGSYEQYF; DNA: TGTGCCAGCAATCCTACAGGGGCAGGTAGCTACGAGCAGTACTTC; size: once; V: TRBV2; D: TRBD1; J: TRBJ2-7
CDR3: CASSRAQGLNTEAFF; DNA: TGCGCCAGCAGCCGAGCCCAGGGCCTGAACACTGAAGCTTTCTTT; size: .; V: TRBV4-1; D: .; J: TRBJ1-1
CDR3: CASKLRETGELFF; DNA: TGTGCCTCCAAGCTTAGGGAGACCGGGGAGCTGTTTTTT; size: many; V: TRBV7-8; D: .; J: TRBJ2-2
CDR3: CASRIGGGRNQPQHF; DNA: TGTGCCAGCAGGATCGGCGGAGGGCGCAATCAGCCCCAGCATTTT; size: .; V: TRBV2; D: .; J: TRBJ1-5
CDR3: CSARSPDAYEQYF; DNA: TGCAGTGCTAGAAGCCCAGACGCGTACGAGCAGTACTTC; size: few; V: TRBV20-1; D: .; J: TRBJ2-7
CDR3: CASSPWTGAGANVLTF; DNA: TGTGCCAGCTCACCGTGGACTGGAGCTGGGGCCAACGTCCTGACTTTC; size: .; V: TRBV18; D: .; J: TRBJ2-6
CDR3: CASSLTGNTGELFF; DNA: TGTGCCAGCAGCTTAACAGGGAACACCGGGGAGCTGTTTTTT; size: many; V: TRBV7-7; D: .; J: TRBJ2-2
CDR3: CASSSGRDSYEQYF; DNA: TGTGCCAGCAGCTCGGGGAGAGACTCCTACGAGCAGTACTTC; size: .; V: TRBV7-8; D: .; J: TRBJ2-7
CDR3: CASSELGSGTLHF; DNA: TGTGCCAGCAGTGAGCTGGGTTCTGGAACCCTCCACTTT; size: .; V: TRBV25-1; D: .; J: TRBJ1-6
CDR3: CASSPRDWNTEAFF; DNA: TGCGCCAGCAGCCCGCGGGACTGGAACACTGAAGCTTTCTTT; size: many; V: TRBV4-1; D: .; J: TRBJ1-1
CDR3: CAWSVLNEQFF; DNA: TGTGCCTGGAGTGTACTTAATGAGCAGTTCTTC; size: few; V: TRBV30; D: .; J: TRBJ2-1
CDR3: CASIRGSGANVLTF; DNA: TGTGCCAGCATTCGGGGTAGCGGGGCCAACGTCCTGACTTTC; size: .; V: TRBV28; D: .; J: TRBJ2-6
CDR3: CASRTHRAEKLFF; DNA: TGTGCCAGCAGGACCCACCGGGCTGAAAAACTGTTTTTT; size: many; V: TRBV6-1; D: .; J: TRBJ1-4
CDR3: CSVVPSGAKLSTDTQYF; DNA: TGCAGCGTTGTTCCTAGCGGGGCCAAACTTAGCACAGATACGCAGTATTTT; size: once; V: TRBV29-1; D: TRBD2; J: TRBJ2-3
CDR3: CATATSGSYEQYF; DNA: TGTGCCACCGCGACTAGCGGGAGTTACGAGCAGTACTTC; size: .; V: TRBV24-1; D: TRBD2; J: TRBJ2-7
CDR3: CAISLREGNTEAFF; DNA: TGTGCCATCAGCCTACGAGAGGGGAACACTGAAGCTTTCTTT; size: few; V: TRBV10-3; D: .; J: TRBJ1-1
CDR3: CAISGTIAGVGYEQYF; DNA: TGTGCCATCAGTGGGACTATAGCGGGGGTCGGCTACGAGCAGTACTTC; size: .; V: TRBV10-3; D: TRBD2; J: TRBJ2-7
CDR3: CASSEGNEQFF; DNA: TGTGCCAGCAGTGAGGGAAATGAGCAGTTCTTC; size: .; V: TRBV2; D: .; J: TRBJ2-1
CDR3: CSVIPGNAKQYF; DNA: TGCAGCGTGATCCCTGGGAACGCGAAGCAGTATTTT; size: .; V: TRBV29-1; D: .; J: TRBJ2-3
CDR3: CASSIAGVGGYTF; DNA: TGTGCCAGTAGTATCGCGGGCGTCGGGGGCTACACCTTC; size: .; V: TRBV19; D: .; J: TRBJ1-2
CDR3: CAISDAGFNQPQHF; DNA: TGTGCCATCAGCGACGCAGGCTTCAATCAGCCCCAGCATTTT; size: .; V: TRBV10-3; D: .; J: TRBJ1-5
CDR3: CAGRVGGIGNQPQHF; DNA: TGTGCCGGCAGGGTAGGGGGGATTGGCAATCAGCCCCAGCATTTT; size: .; V: TRBV12-3/TRBV12-4; D: .; J: TRBJ1-5
CDR3: CASSGGFAGNTIYF; DNA: TGTGCCAGCTCGGGGGGCTTCGCTGGAAACACCATATATTTT; size: .; V: TRBV2; D: .; J: TRBJ1-3
CDR3: CAISGVRDGGAKDMQYF; DNA: TGTGCCATCAGTGGGGTCAGAGACGGGGGGGCAAAAGATATGCAGTATTTT; size: few; V: TRBV10-3; D: TRBD2; J: TRBJ2-3
CDR3: CATSRVVGRANTEAFF; DNA: TGTGCCACCAGCAGAGTAGTCGGCAGGGCCAACACTGAAGCTTTCTTT; size: many; V: TRBV15; D: .; J: TRBJ1-1
CDR3: CASSLAAGELFF; DNA: TGTGCCAGCAGCCTAGCGGCCGGGGAGCTGTTTTTT; size: .; V: TRBV7-3; D: TRBD2; J: TRBJ2-2
CDR3: CASSPGTSQETQYF; DNA: TGTGCCAGCAGCCCGGGGACTAGCCAAGAGACCCAGTACTTC; size: .; V: TRBV9; D: TRBD2; J: TRBJ2-5
CDR3: CSAYTGSWGNQPQHF; DNA: TGCAGTGCTTATACCGGGTCCTGGGGCAATCAGCCCCAGCATTTT; size: many; V: TRBV20-1; D: .; J: TRBJ1-5
CDR3: CASSILSQGGLYEQYF; DNA: TGTGCCAGTAGTATTCTCAGCCAGGGTGGTCTCTACGAGCAGTACTTC; size: many; V: TRBV19; D: .; J: TRBJ2-7
CDR3: CASSFTQGARGNTIYF; DNA: TGTGCTAGCAGCTTCACGCAGGGGGCAAGGGGAAACACCATATATTTT; size: many; V: TRBV7-7; D: TRBD1; J: TRBJ1-3
CDR3: CASTKLGEPYEQYF; DNA: TGCGCCAGCACCAAATTAGGGGAGCCCTACGAGCAGTACTTC; size: .; V: TRBV10-2; D: .; J: TRBJ2-7
CDR3: CASSFSGEGGYTF; DNA: TGTGCCAGCAGCTTTTCCGGGGAGGGTGGCTACACCTTC; size: few; V: TRBV7-2; D: .; J: TRBJ1-2
CDR3: CASSLEVPGSLAEQYF; DNA: TGTGCCAGCAGTTTAGAAGTTCCGGGAAGCTTGGCCGAGCAGTACTTC; size: many; V: TRBV12-3/TRBV12-4; D: .; J: TRBJ2-7
CDR3: CATSRDPGRSYEQYF; DNA: TGTGCCACCAGCAGAGATCCGGGGCGAAGCTACGAGCAGTACTTC; size: .; V: TRBV15; D: .; J: TRBJ2-7
CDR3: CASSQDRLTQETQYF; DNA: TGTGCCAGCAGCCAAGATAGGCTGACCCAAGAGACCCAGTACTTC; size: many; V: TRBV4-2; D: .; J: TRBJ2-5
CDR3: CASHRGRNEKLFF; DNA: TGTGCCAGCCACAGGGGGCGTAATGAAAAACTGTTTTTT; size: .; V: TRBV19; D: TRBD1; J: TRBJ1-4
CDR3: CSVEGGTGELFF; DNA: TGCAGCGTTGAAGGAGGGACAGGGGAGCTGTTTTTT; size: .; V: TRBV29-1; D: .; J: TRBJ2-2